The present T cell receptor (beta chain) was sequenced within a study of vaccination effects on CD4 cells after COVID-19. Whole-study findings and limits: After vaccination, at late timepoints, clones induced by infection and by vaccine contracted markedly.

TCRdb's copy holds only in-frame clones and misses some; the assay was immunoSEQ multiplex PCR. The sample has about 24,000 clones, 69% seen once. With the ViraFEST assay, the study expanded antigen-specific CD4+ T cells using viral peptide pools, then sequenced them. Culture proceeded for more than nine days, and CD4+ T cells were then isolated. Vaccination of participants consisted of two doses of either the BNT162b2 or mRNA-1273 vaccine. All vaccine recipients tested negative for nucleocapsid antibodies and had never contracted SARS-CoV-2 infection. This CDR3 is built from 15 residues. Germline-derived CDR1 and CDR2 are SGHRS and YFSETQ. The trim removed 4 bases at V and 2 bases at J, leaving 5 bases unmatched. This clone was seen just once. The target antigen is unknown.

This chain connects TRBV5-1 to TRBJ2-1; 8 nucleotides line up with TRBD2. The TCR sequence derives from a human donor who received a COVID-19 vaccine. Material: CD4+ T cells from PBMCs cultured with SARS-CoV-2 spike peptides, obtained after COVID-19 vaccination. CDR3 sequence reads: CASSPSGGAYNEQFF. The CDR3 coding sequence is TGCGCCAGCAGCCCATCGGGAGGGGCCTACAATGAGCAGTTCTTC.